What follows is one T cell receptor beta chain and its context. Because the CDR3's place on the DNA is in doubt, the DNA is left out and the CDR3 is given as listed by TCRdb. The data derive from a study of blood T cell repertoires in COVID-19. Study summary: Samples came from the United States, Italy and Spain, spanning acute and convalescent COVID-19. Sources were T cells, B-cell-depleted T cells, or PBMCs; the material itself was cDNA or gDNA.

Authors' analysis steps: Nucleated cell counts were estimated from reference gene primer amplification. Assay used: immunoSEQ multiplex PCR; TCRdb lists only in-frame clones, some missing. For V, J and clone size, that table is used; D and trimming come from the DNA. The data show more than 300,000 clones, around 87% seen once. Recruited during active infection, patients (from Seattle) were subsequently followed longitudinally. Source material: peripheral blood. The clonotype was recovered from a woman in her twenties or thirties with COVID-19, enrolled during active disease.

CDR3 in amino acids: CASSTVAGGIFF. The gene calls are TRBV6-2 or TRBV6-3 and TRBJ2-1; TRBD2 is taken as the D call from the table, unchecked against the DNA. Germline lookup yields CDR1 MNHEY and CDR2 SVGEGT. Inclusive of both ends, the CDR3 amounts to 12 amino acids.